Reported below is one T cell receptor (beta chain). Its cognate antigen is unknown. This sample is part of a study of T cell responses to AZD1222 COVID-19 vaccine. Across the study: Researchers grouped second doses given at about 4 or about 12 weeks into one pool. Study-level points and caveats: When two AZD1222 doses had been given, Spike-specific TCR breadth and depth rose. There were mostly white British donors and more females than males, and clonal diversity was possibly underestimated. Regions 160-218 and 743-854 held dominance among vaccine-associated CD4 TCRs, which spanned spike.

Generated by immunoSEQ multiplex PCR, the TCRdb table keeps only in-frame clones and is missing some. The repertoire has about 140,000 clones, more than 70% of them found once; the top ten carry 2.5% to 3%. Germline CDR1 PRHDT, CDR2 FYEKMQ (reference sequence). This CDR3 contains 14 residues. Trimming pared 7 bases from V and 2 bases from J, leaving 15 bases between. The rearrangement joins TRBV13 to TRBJ2-7; D possibly matches TRBD1 or TRBD2 (5 bases each). The sequencing here drew on peripheral blood, taken on day 0 of AZD1222 vaccination. The TCR comes from an adult in good health. CDR3: CASMDRDAAYEQYF. The CDR3, as DNA: TGTGCCAGCATGGACCGGGACGCAGCCTACGAGCAGTACTTC.